This is a list of T cell receptor beta chains from one sample in a study of T cells in Graves' hyperthyroidism and ophthalmopathy. TCRdb fed the multiplex PCR reads into MiXCR, producing one record per CDR3 protein. The sample consists of about 510,000 distinct CDR3 sequences, over 45% of them appearing once. Sequencing was done on a sample of peripheral blood or thyroid tissue (not recorded which). The receptors come from an adult woman with Graves' disease, either hyperthyroidism or ophthalmopathy (not recorded which). CDR3s include the opening cysteine and the closing phenylalanine or tryptophan. Each record gives: D gene, V gene, J gene, clone size, CDR3 protein, CDR3 DNA. The D gene is left open where the match is weak. Size values are once, few and many counts, or a class for expanded clones, and some rows have none.

D gene: .; V gene: TRBV5-8; J gene: TRBJ2-7; clone size: many; CDR3 protein: CASRLLREKDYEQYF; CDR3 DNA: TGTGCCAGCAGACTCCTCCGGGAGAAGGACTACGAGCAGTACTTC
D gene: .; V gene: TRBV29-1; J gene: TRBJ2-7; clone size: few; CDR3 protein: CSLKARTYEQYF; CDR3 DNA: TGCAGCTTGAAGGCTAGAACCTACGAGCAGTACTTC
D gene: .; V gene: TRBV29-1; J gene: TRBJ2-2; clone size: .; CDR3 protein: CSVGGGTGELFF; CDR3 DNA: TGCAGCGTTGGCGGAGGGACCGGGGAGCTGTTTTTT
D gene: .; V gene: TRBV12-3/TRBV12-4; J gene: TRBJ2-5; clone size: once; CDR3 protein: CASSEDGDLRYF; CDR3 DNA: TGTGCCAGCAGTGAGGACGGGGACCTCCGGTACTTC
D gene: .; V gene: TRBV15; J gene: TRBJ1-5; clone size: .; CDR3 protein: CATSRDQGDSNQPQHF; CDR3 DNA: TGTGCCACCAGCAGAGATCAAGGGGATAGCAATCAGCCCCAGCATTTT
D gene: .; V gene: TRBV2; J gene: TRBJ1-6; clone size: many; CDR3 protein: CASSVGGQGSNSPLHF; CDR3 DNA: TGTGCCAGCAGTGTCGGCGGTCAGGGGTCTAATTCACCCCTCCACTTT
D gene: .; V gene: TRBV29-1; J gene: TRBJ2-7; clone size: many; CDR3 protein: CSALGGRSYEQYF; CDR3 DNA: TGCAGCGCGCTGGGGGGCAGATCCTACGAGCAGTACTTC
D gene: TRBD1; V gene: TRBV19; J gene: TRBJ1-3; clone size: once; CDR3 protein: CASTPGTGLSGNTIYF; CDR3 DNA: TGTGCCAGTACCCCCGGGACAGGCCTCTCTGGAAACACCATATATTTT
D gene: .; V gene: TRBV10-3; J gene: TRBJ1-1; clone size: .; CDR3 protein: CAIKDFTENTEAFF; CDR3 DNA: TGTGCCATCAAAGACTTCACGGAGAACACTGAAGCTTTCTTT
D gene: .; V gene: TRBV20-1; J gene: TRBJ2-7; clone size: few; CDR3 protein: CSARSGKAPPYEQYF; CDR3 DNA: TGCAGTGCTAGATCCGGGAAGGCCCCCCCCTACGAGCAGTACTTC
D gene: .; V gene: TRBV15; J gene: TRBJ2-7; clone size: many; CDR3 protein: CATSRDLEGEQYF; CDR3 DNA: TGTGCCACCAGCAGAGATCTTGAGGGGGAGCAGTACTTC
D gene: .; V gene: TRBV7-9; J gene: TRBJ2-6; clone size: .; CDR3 protein: CASSLTGGTEFSGANVLTF; CDR3 DNA: TGTGCCAGCAGCTTAACGGGCGGGACAGAGTTCTCTGGGGCCAACGTCCTGACTTTC
D gene: .; V gene: TRBV11-3; J gene: TRBJ2-2; clone size: many; CDR3 protein: CASSSLWDGYTGELFF; CDR3 DNA: TGTGCCAGCAGCTCTCTCTGGGACGGCTACACCGGGGAGCTGTTTTTT
D gene: .; V gene: TRBV6-6; J gene: TRBJ1-3; clone size: many; CDR3 protein: CASSSKRTASGNTIYF; CDR3 DNA: TGTGCCAGCAGTTCTAAAAGGACAGCCTCTGGAAACACCATATATTTT
D gene: TRBD2; V gene: TRBV7-8; J gene: TRBJ2-5; clone size: .; CDR3 protein: CASSLERLAPETQYF; CDR3 DNA: TGTGCCAGCAGCTTAGAGAGACTAGCCCCGGAGACCCAGTACTTC
D gene: TRBD1; V gene: TRBV29-1; J gene: TRBJ1-2; clone size: .; CDR3 protein: CSVAMPGTGDGDGYTF; CDR3 DNA: TGCAGCGTCGCCATGCCCGGGACAGGGGATGGGGATGGCTACACCTTC
D gene: .; V gene: TRBV11-2; J gene: TRBJ2-7; clone size: .; CDR3 protein: CASSLPRDTPSYEQYF; CDR3 DNA: TGTGCCAGCAGCTTACCCCGGGACACCCCCTCCTACGAGCAGTACTTC
D gene: .; V gene: TRBV7-2; J gene: TRBJ1-5; clone size: many; CDR3 protein: CASSLGWGHTSNQPQHF; CDR3 DNA: TGTGCCAGCAGCTTAGGTTGGGGACATACAAGCAATCAGCCCCAGCATTTT
D gene: .; V gene: TRBV11-3; J gene: TRBJ1-2; clone size: many; CDR3 protein: CASSLDLTAHYGYTF; CDR3 DNA: TGTGCCAGCAGCTTAGATCTAACAGCCCACTATGGCTACACCTTC
D gene: .; V gene: TRBV2; J gene: TRBJ1-3; clone size: many; CDR3 protein: CASTPVRGAGNTIYF; CDR3 DNA: TGTGCCAGCACCCCCGTAAGAGGGGCCGGAAACACCATATATTTT
D gene: .; V gene: TRBV2; J gene: TRBJ1-4; clone size: .; CDR3 protein: CASSERRDNEKLFF; CDR3 DNA: TGTGCCAGCAGTGAAAGGCGGGATAATGAAAAACTGTTTTTT
D gene: .; V gene: TRBV7-8; J gene: TRBJ2-5; clone size: few; CDR3 protein: CASSPPGVYQETQYF; CDR3 DNA: TGTGCCAGCTCACCGCCGGGGGTGTACCAAGAGACCCAGTACTTC
D gene: .; V gene: TRBV19; J gene: TRBJ1-1; clone size: many; CDR3 protein: CASSRQAANTEAFF; CDR3 DNA: TGTGCCAGTAGTCGGCAGGCCGCGAACACTGAAGCTTTCTTT
D gene: .; V gene: TRBV20-1; J gene: TRBJ1-1; clone size: .; CDR3 protein: CSARDPRRGEAFF; CDR3 DNA: TGCAGTGCTAGAGATCCCAGGAGGGGTGAAGCTTTCTTT
D gene: .; V gene: TRBV19; J gene: TRBJ1-2; clone size: .; CDR3 protein: CASWGGKVGYTF; CDR3 DNA: TGTGCCAGTTGGGGCGGAAAAGTTGGCTACACCTTC
D gene: .; V gene: TRBV9; J gene: TRBJ1-5; clone size: .; CDR3 protein: CASSVAPARPLHF; CDR3 DNA: TGTGCCAGCAGCGTAGCTCCCGCCCGTCCCCTGCATTTT
D gene: TRBD1; V gene: TRBV5-1; J gene: TRBJ2-5; clone size: many; CDR3 protein: CASSSPGQGSQETQYF; CDR3 DNA: TGCGCCAGCAGCTCGCCGGGACAGGGGTCCCAAGAGACCCAGTACTTC
D gene: .; V gene: TRBV2; J gene: TRBJ1-5; clone size: once; CDR3 protein: CASTPEPDSNQPQHF; CDR3 DNA: TGTGCCAGCACCCCGGAGCCGGATAGCAATCAGCCCCAGCATTTT